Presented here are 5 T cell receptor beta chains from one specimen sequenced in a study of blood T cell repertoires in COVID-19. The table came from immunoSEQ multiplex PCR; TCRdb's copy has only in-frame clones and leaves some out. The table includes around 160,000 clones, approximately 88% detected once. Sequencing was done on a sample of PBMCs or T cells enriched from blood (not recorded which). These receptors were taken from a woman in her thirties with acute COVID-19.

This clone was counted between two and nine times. The CDR3 coding sequence is TGTGCCAGCAGCGTAAATTTAGCGGAAAGCTACAATGAGCAGTTCTTC. Its protein is CASSVNLAESYNEQFF. V and J are TRBV9 and TRBJ2-1; TRBD2 might be the D (6 bases). The CDR3 has 16 amino acids. The V end lost 1 base, the J end lost 3 bases, and 14 bases lay between the germline ends. In germline, CDR1 is SGDLS, CDR2 YYNGEE.

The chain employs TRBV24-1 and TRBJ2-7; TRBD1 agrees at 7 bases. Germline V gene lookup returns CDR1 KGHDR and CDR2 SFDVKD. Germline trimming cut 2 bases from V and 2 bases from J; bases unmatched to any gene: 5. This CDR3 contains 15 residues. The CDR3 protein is CATSDSKTGTYEQYF. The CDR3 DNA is TGTGCCACCAGTGATTCAAAGACAGGGACCTACGAGCAGTACTTC.

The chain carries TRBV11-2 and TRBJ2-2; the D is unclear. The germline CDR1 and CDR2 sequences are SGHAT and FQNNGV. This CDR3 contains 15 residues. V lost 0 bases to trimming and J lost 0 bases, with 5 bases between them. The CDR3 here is CASSLDRSNTGELFF. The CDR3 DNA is TGTGCCAGCAGCTTAGACAGATCGAACACCGGGGAGCTGTTTTTT. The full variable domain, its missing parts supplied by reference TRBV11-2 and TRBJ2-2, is EAGVAQSPRYKIIEKRQSVAFWCNPISGHATLYWYQQILGQGPKLLIQFQNNGVVDDSQLPKDRFSAERLKGVDSTLKIQPAKLEDSAVYLCASSLDRSNTGELFFGEGSRLTVL.

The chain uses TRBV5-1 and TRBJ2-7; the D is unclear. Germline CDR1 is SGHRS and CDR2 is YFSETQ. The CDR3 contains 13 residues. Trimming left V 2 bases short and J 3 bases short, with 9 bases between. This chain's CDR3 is CASSFADNYEQYF. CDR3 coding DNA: TGCGCCAGCAGCTTCGCAGATAACTACGAGCAGTACTTC.

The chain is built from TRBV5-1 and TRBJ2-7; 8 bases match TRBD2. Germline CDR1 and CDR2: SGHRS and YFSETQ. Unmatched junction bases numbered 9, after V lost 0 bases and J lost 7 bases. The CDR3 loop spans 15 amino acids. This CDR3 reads CASSLGEREYNEQYF. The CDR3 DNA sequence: TGCGCCAGCAGCTTGGGGGAGCGGGAGTATAATGAGCAGTACTTC.